This TCR beta chain comes out of a study of T cells expressing NK-cell markers (dated by TCRdb to 2020 to 2022). Context from the whole study: Three sorted T-cell subsets (CD3+CD56+NKG2C+, CD3+CD56+NKG2C- and CD3+CD56-NKG2C+) from about 8 donors had their TCR beta-chain repertoires profiled. All eight donors whose samples were sequenced were randomly selected healthy volunteers, three of them men and five women. The libraries were sequenced on Illumina HiSeq 2000/2500, MiSeq or NextSeq, producing 2 x 150 bp reads. Among the eight sequenced donors, only one was HCMV-seronegative, while the other seven were HCMV-seropositive.

The research as a whole found: Whether the expanded NKG2C-expressing T cell clones were specific for HCMV antigens was left unclear. Those dominant clonotypes were again the most abundant among CD3+CD56-NKG2C+ cells in several donors, at about 25-65%. In 5 to 7 donors, the dominant CD3+CD56+NKG2C+ clonotypes ranked among the top 10 CD8+ clonotypes, making up about 1.0-7.5% of CD8+ T cells.

HCMV-specific IgG was detected in serum with a commercial ELISA kit to determine HCMV serostatus. Peripheral blood mononuclear cells were isolated from blood by Ficoll density gradient centrifugation. Reads for this sample came from an Illumina HiSeq 2000. 5'RACE template switching, by which a universal primer site and unique molecular identifiers were added, was used to make TCR beta cDNA libraries. Synthesis of cDNA was primed from the TCR beta constant segment and was followed by two consecutive PCR amplification steps. Turning to the authors' computational methods: MIGEC was used to demultiplex reads and group the reads by UMI, and MiTCR was used to assemble and quantify clonotypes. To exclude erroneous sequences, only TCR cDNA sequences supported by at least two reads were retained. The tcR package was used for downstream repertoire analysis, and clonotypes were matched between fractions using CDR3 nucleotide sequence together with V segment. VDJmatch was used to annotate antigen specificity against VDJdb, with one amino acid substitution in CDR3 permitted. The reads underwent TCRdb reprocessing, giving one record for each CDR3 protein sequence and no DNA. These V and J calls originate from TCRdb's pipeline instead of the authors' own analysis. This sample's clone table shows about 550,000 distinct CDR3 sequences. Of the sample, around 3.3% is held by the ten largest clones.

A remark on this clonotype: Its cognate antigen has yet to be identified.

What was sequenced was blood T cells: a sorted CD56 or NKG2C T cell subset, CD4+ or CD8+ T cells, or bulk PBMC T cells (not recorded which). The sequence was collected from a man aged 18 to 29 in good health. Donor details come from another sample of the same person, matched by shared clones.

The CDR3 region: CASRALQNTGELFF. This receptor chain uses TRBV11-1 and TRBJ2-2. Sequences SGHAT (CDR1) and FQDESV (CDR2) are obtained from the germline V gene (reference sequence). Inclusive of the bounding cysteine and phenylalanine, the CDR3 is 14 residues long. No DNA sequence is on record.